A single sample gave rise to the 15 T cell receptor beta chains below, sequenced in a study of cytomegalovirus exposure and HLA in healthy donors. Vbeta (60) and Jbeta (13) primers were used in the PCR. Repertoires were generated with immunoSEQ multiplex PCR, while TCRdb's copy carries only in-frame clones and drops some. The table lists some 110,000 clones, under 80% of them singletons. Sequencing was done on a sample of PBMCs. These receptors came from a woman in her sixties in good health and CMV-seropositive.

The table lists this clone with a few counts. The chain has TRBV19 and TRBJ1-5; possibly TRBD1 for D (6 bases). V was pared by 6 bases and J by 3 bases, with 15 bases between. Germline CDR1 is LNHDA and CDR2 is SQIVND (reference sequence). The CDR3 extends over 15 amino acids. The CDR3 here is CASRWGPPANQPQHF. In DNA form, the CDR3 reads TGTGCCAGTAGATGGGGGCCGCCTGCCAATCAGCCCCAGCATTTT.

The count of this clone is one. The chain carries TRBV11-2 and TRBJ2-7; 9 bases agree with TRBD2. The J segment lost 2 bases and the V segment lost 3 bases, leaving 2 bases of the junction unmatched. In germline, CDR1 is SGHAT, CDR2 FQNNGV. The CDR3 length is 14 residues. The CDR3 spells CASSFSGGPYEQYF. CDR3 in DNA: TGTGCCAGCAGCTTTAGCGGGGGACCCTACGAGCAGTACTTC. The full variable domain, in which reference TRBV11-2 and TRBJ2-7 provide the parts outside the CDR3, is EAGVAQSPRYKIIEKRQSVAFWCNPISGHATLYWYQQILGQGPKLLIQFQNNGVVDDSQLPKDRFSAERLKGVDSTLKIQPAKLEDSAVYLCASSFSGGPYEQYFGPGTRLTVT.

The chain recombines TRBV7-2 with TRBJ1-2; unclear D gene. The CDR3 is 12 amino acids. Germline V lookup: CDR1 SGHTA, CDR2 FQGNSA. Trimming removed 2 bases at V and 4 bases at J, with 5 bases between. The CDR3 DNA follows: TGTGCCAGCAGCTTACCGGTCTATGGCTACACCTTC. Translation gives CASSLPVYGYTF.

The rearrangement links TRBV27 to TRBJ1-5; 11 nucleotides match TRBD1. Germline lookup yields CDR1 MNHEY and CDR2 SMNVEV (reference sequence). Trimming cost V 6 bases and J 6 bases; bases outside gene matches: 7. The CDR3 consists of 15 residues. This chain's CDR3 is CASRKGQGAFQPQHF. DNA of the CDR3: TGTGCCAGCAGAAAAGGACAGGGGGCGTTTCAGCCCCAGCATTTT.

Comment on this clone: The sample has other DNA sequences that encode this CDR3 too. The chain joins TRBV7-9 to TRBJ2-3; no firm D call. V was shortened by 5 bases and J by 4 bases, with 7 bases between the two germline ends. The CDR3 consists of 12 residues. CDR1 is SEHNR and CDR2 is FQNEAQ in the germline V gene (reference sequence). The CDR3 is CASSPLSDTQYF. Here the CDR3 DNA reads TGTGCCAGCAGCCCCCTGTCAGATACGCAGTATTTT.

This clone was picked up a small number of times. The chain has TRBV2 and TRBJ2-1; 12 bases map to TRBD2. Unmatched junction bases numbered 16, after V lost 7 bases and J lost 9 bases. CDR3 length equals 17 residues. The V gene's germline CDR1 is SNHLY and CDR2 FYNNEI. The CDR3 region is CASKGEVSSGRAAEQFF. The CDR3 nucleotides read TGTGCCAGCAAGGGTGAGGTTTCTAGCGGGAGGGCAGCTGAGCAGTTCTTC.

The chain carries TRBV14 and TRBJ2-3, with no clear D. The germline V gene has CDR1 SGHDN and CDR2 FVKESK. The CDR3 runs 12 residues. The germline V and J ends were trimmed by 4 bases and 0 bases, with 2 bases remaining between them. DNA of the CDR3: TGTGCCAGCAGCCTAAGCACAGATACGCAGTATTTT. As protein: CASSLSTDTQYF.

This clone has a handful of counts. This chain uses TRBV2 with TRBJ1-6; TRBD1 agrees at 9 bases. The junction had 4 bases not matched to a gene; V was cut back by 9 bases and J by 7 bases. Germline-derived CDR1 and CDR2 are SNHLY and FYNNEI. CDR3 length: 13 amino acids. DNA for the CDR3: TGTGCCAGTAGGGGACAGGGCAATTCACCCCTCCACTTT. This sequence encodes CASRGQGNSPLHF.

The chain joins TRBV11-2 to TRBJ1-1; tentatively, D is TRBD1 (5 bases). CDR3 length: 15 residues. V lost 1 base and J lost 4, with 13 bases in between. The germline V gene has CDR1 SGHAT and CDR2 FQNNGV. The CDR3 loop reads CASSLVAGGGTEAFF. DNA of the CDR3: TGTGCCAGCAGCTTAGTGGCGGGGGGAGGCACTGAAGCTTTCTTT. Full variable domain (remainder filled in from reference TRBV11-2 and TRBJ1-1): EAGVAQSPRYKIIEKRQSVAFWCNPISGHATLYWYQQILGQGPKLLIQFQNNGVVDDSQLPKDRFSAERLKGVDSTLKIQPAKLEDSAVYLCASSLVAGGGTEAFFGQGTRLTVV.

This chain uses TRBV5-4 with TRBJ2-1, with TRBD2 matching 7 bases. Trimming took 3 bases from V and 0 from J; bases not matched to a gene: 6. Germline values: CDR1 SGHNT, CDR2 YYREEE (reference sequence). The length of the CDR3 is 16 residues. CDR3 residues: CASSSGLLSSYNEQFF. The CDR3 coding sequence is TGTGCCAGCAGCTCGGGACTACTTAGCTCCTACAATGAGCAGTTCTTC.

The genes are TRBV11-2 and TRBJ2-7, with D hard to call. The CDR3 has 12 residues. V lost 1 base and J 3 bases, leaving 4 bases between the germline ends. Germline V gene lookup returns CDR1 SGHAT and CDR2 FQNNGV. CDR3 nucleotide sequence: TGTGCCAGCAGCTTAGGCAGCTACGAGCAGTACTTC. It yields the protein CASSLGSYEQYF.

The chain combines TRBV25-1 with TRBJ2-5; TRBD2 matches at 9 bases. The CDR3 is 16 amino acids. CDR1 is MGHDK and CDR2 is SYGVNS in the germline V gene. The trim removed 7 bases at V and 4 bases at J, leaving 13 bases unmatched. CDR3 protein: CASNEVGRGGRETQYF. In DNA, the CDR3 is TGTGCCAGCAACGAGGTCGGGCGGGGGGGCCGAGAGACCCAGTACTTC.

The genes are TRBV6-6 and TRBJ1-2; 10 nucleotides line up with TRBD1. The CDR3 sequence is 13 residues long. Germline CDR1 is MNHNY and CDR2 is SVGAGI (reference sequence). V shed 5 bases, J shed 7 bases, and the junction held 4 bases outside the gene matches. CDR3 loop: CASSRDRGGGYTF. CDR3 DNA sequence: TGTGCCAGCAGTAGGGACAGGGGAGGTGGCTACACCTTC.

This chain links TRBV6-1 with TRBJ1-1, with D tentatively TRBD1 (5 bases). This CDR3 comprises 14 residues. V was cut by 6 bases and J by 1 base, with 12 bases left in between. Germline V gives CDR1 MNHNS, CDR2 SASEGT. The CDR3 DNA sequence: TGTGCCAGCAGGAGCGGGGCGCAGAACACTGAAGCTTTCTTT. Residues: CASRSGAQNTEAFF.

The chain carries TRBV11-1 and TRBJ2-7, with TRBD2 matching over 13 bases. The CDR3 contains 15 residues. Germline values: CDR1 SGHAT, CDR2 FQDESV (reference sequence). Germline trimming cut 1 base from V and 5 bases from J; bases unmatched to any gene: 2. The CDR3 protein is CASSLGTSGSNEQYF. CDR3 coding DNA: TGTGCCAGCAGCTTAGGGACTAGCGGGAGCAACGAGCAGTACTTC.